These 9 T cell receptor beta chains originate from one sample sequenced in a study of memory B cells and T cells in multiple sclerosis. Assay: immunoSEQ multiplex PCR; the TCRdb copy retains only in-frame clones and omits some. The sample lists about 12,000 clones, roughly four fifths occurring once. Separate sequencing covered autoproliferating (CFSE-dim) and non-proliferating (CFSE-high) T cells from stimulus-free culture. 40 million to 50 million CFSE-labeled PBMCs were cultured six to seven days unstimulated, then replicate wells were pooled. Their specific antigens are unknown. The sample was PBMCs from blood kept in culture. The receptors here all came from a human donor with multiple sclerosis.

This sequence joins TRBV10-1 and TRBJ1-6; D is ambiguous. V was pared by 2 bases and J by 10 bases, with 9 bases between. The V gene's germline CDR1 is WNHNN and CDR2 SYGVQD (reference sequence). CDR3 length: 13 amino acids. The CDR3 nucleotides read TGCGCCAGCAGTGAGGGCCGGGGATCACCCCTCCACTTT. Amino acids: CASSEGRGSPLHF.

The chain joins TRBV2 to TRBJ2-5; 9 bases line up with TRBD2. V lost 4 bases to trimming and J lost 4 bases; unmatched junction nucleotides: 1. CDR3 length equals 13 residues. CDR1 SNHLY and CDR2 FYNNEI come from the germline V gene. The CDR3 region is CASSGGGGETQYF. The CDR3 coding sequence is TGTGCCAGCAGTGGCGGGGGGGGAGAGACCCAGTACTTC.

This chain uses TRBV7-3 with TRBJ2-7; the D gene is possibly TRBD2 (5 bases). Per germline, CDR1 SGHTA and CDR2 FQGTGA. The CDR3 totals 13 residues. V was cut by 5 bases and J by 5 bases, with 13 bases left in between. The CDR3 DNA follows: TGTGCCAGCAGCCCAAGCGAGGGCAACGAGCAGTACTTC. It yields the protein CASSPSEGNEQYF.

The rearrangement links TRBV7-9 to TRBJ2-5; no clear D gene. This CDR3 comprises 14 residues. The V gene lost 1 base and the J gene lost 5 bases, with 11 bases spanning the gap. Germline loops: CDR1 SEHNR, CDR2 FQNEAQ (reference sequence). CDR3 nucleotides: TGTGCCAGCAGCTTAGACTTGAGACATGAGACCCAGTACTTC. Its protein is CASSLDLRHETQYF.

J is TRBJ1-1 and V is TRBV5-4; D uncertain. CDR3 length equals 13 residues. Trimming left V 3 bases short and J 1 base short, with 7 bases between. Germline assignment: CDR1 SGHNT and CDR2 YYREEE (reference sequence). The CDR3 region has the DNA TGTGCCAGCAGCTCGTGGGGGAACACTGAAGCTTTCTTT. Encoded protein: CASSSWGNTEAFF.

The chain recombines TRBV6-5 with TRBJ2-7; perhaps TRBD2 as D (6 bases). Trimming removed 7 bases at V and 3 bases at J, with 16 bases between. The CDR3 contains 14 residues. Germline V gene sequence: CDR1 MNHEY, CDR2 SVGAGI. As DNA, the CDR3 is TGTGCCAGCAATAAAGGAGCGGGCGACTACGAGCAGTACTTC. Encoded protein: CASNKGAGDYEQYF.

The J gene is TRBJ2-1, the V gene TRBV15; 8 bases align to TRBD2. Germline trimming cut 6 bases from V and 0 bases from J; bases unmatched to any gene: 4. The CDR3 runs to 15 residues. CDR1 and CDR2 from the germline V gene are LNHNV and YYDKDF (reference sequence). CDR3 nucleotide sequence: TGTGCCACCAGGGAAGGGACTAGCTCCTACAATGAGCAGTTCTTC. This encodes CATREGTSSYNEQFF.

The V call is TRBV27, the J call TRBJ2-5, with TRBD1 matching over 10 bases. The CDR3 length is 14 residues. Per the germline V gene, CDR1 is MNHEY and CDR2 is SMNVEV (reference sequence). V was pared by 8 bases and J by 5 bases, with 8 bases of the junction left unmatched. CDR3 sequence (DNA): TGTGCCAGCGGGGCGACAGGGGGCCCCGAGACCCAGTACTTC. This encodes CASGATGGPETQYF.

V gene TRBV29-1 combines with J gene TRBJ2-6; 8 bases align to TRBD1. Germline CDR1 reads SQVTM; CDR2 reads ANQGSEA. The CDR3 is 16 residues long. CDR3 loop: CTLREDRAPGANVLTF. CDR3 nucleotides: TGCACCCTGCGAGAGGACAGGGCCCCTGGGGCCAACGTCCTGACTTTC.